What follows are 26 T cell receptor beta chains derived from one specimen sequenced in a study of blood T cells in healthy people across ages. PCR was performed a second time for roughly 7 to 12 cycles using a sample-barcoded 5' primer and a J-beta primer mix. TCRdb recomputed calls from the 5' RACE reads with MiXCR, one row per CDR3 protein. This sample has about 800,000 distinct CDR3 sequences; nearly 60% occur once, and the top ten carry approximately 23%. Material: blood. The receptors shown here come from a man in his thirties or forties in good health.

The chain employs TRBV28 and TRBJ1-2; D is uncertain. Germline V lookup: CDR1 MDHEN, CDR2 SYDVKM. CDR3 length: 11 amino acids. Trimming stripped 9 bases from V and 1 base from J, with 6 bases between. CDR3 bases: TGTGCCAGTTATGGTAACTATGGCTACACCTTC. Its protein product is CASYGNYGYTF.

The CDR3 spells CASSQTGGNYGYTF. DNA for the CDR3: TGTGCCAGCAGTCAGACCGGGGGAAACTATGGCTACACCTTC. This chain links TRBV7-2 with TRBJ1-2; weak D call: TRBD1 (5 bases). Germline V gene data show CDR1 as SGHTA and CDR2 as FQGNSA. Trimming left V 6 bases short and J 2 bases short, with 13 bases between. CDR3 length equals 14 residues.

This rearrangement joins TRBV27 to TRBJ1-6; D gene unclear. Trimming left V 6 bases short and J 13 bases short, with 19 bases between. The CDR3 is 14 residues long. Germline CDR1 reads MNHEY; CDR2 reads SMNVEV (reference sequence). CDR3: CASRPGSPKEPLHF. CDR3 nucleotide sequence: TGTGCCAGCAGACCCGGGTCACCCAAAGAGCCCCTCCACTTT.

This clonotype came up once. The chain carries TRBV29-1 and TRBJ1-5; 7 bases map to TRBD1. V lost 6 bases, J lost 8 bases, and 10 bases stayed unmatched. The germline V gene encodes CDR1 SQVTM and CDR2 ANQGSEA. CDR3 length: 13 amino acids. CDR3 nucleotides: TGCAGCGTGATGACAGGGACGAATAAGCCCCAGCATTTT. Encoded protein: CSVMTGTNKPQHF.

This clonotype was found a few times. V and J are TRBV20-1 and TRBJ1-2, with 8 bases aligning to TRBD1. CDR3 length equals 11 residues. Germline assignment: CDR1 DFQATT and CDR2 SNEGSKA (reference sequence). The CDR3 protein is CSATGAGGYTF. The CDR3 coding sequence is TGCAGCGCGACAGGGGCGGGTGGCTACACCTTC.

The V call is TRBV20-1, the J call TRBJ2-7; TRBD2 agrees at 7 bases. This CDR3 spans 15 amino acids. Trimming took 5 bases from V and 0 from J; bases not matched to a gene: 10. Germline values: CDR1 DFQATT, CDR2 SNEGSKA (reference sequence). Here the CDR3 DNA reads TGCAGTGCTGACCCCCGGGACTACGGCTCCTACGAGCAGTACTTC. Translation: CSADPRDYGSYEQYF.

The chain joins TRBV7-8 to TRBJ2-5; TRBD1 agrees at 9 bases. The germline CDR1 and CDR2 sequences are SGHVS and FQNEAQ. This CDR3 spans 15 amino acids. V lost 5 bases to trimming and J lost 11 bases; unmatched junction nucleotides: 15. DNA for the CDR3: TGTGCCAGCAGCAAGCCGGGACAGGGTGTCAATGAGCAGTACTTC. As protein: CASSKPGQGVNEQYF. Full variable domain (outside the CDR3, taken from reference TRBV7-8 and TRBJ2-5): GAGVSQSPRYKVAKRGQDVALRCDPISGHVSLFWYQQALGQGPEFLTYFQNEAQLDKSGLPSDRFFAERPEGSVSTLKIQRTQQEDSAVYLCASSKPGQGVNEQYFGPGTRLLVL.

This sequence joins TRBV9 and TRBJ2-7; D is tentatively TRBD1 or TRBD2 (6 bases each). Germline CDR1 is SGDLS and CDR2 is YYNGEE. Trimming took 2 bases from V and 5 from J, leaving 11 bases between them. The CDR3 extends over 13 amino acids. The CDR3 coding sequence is TGTGCCAGCAGCGTCGTGGGGGGCGACGAGCAGTACTTC. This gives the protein CASSVVGGDEQYF.

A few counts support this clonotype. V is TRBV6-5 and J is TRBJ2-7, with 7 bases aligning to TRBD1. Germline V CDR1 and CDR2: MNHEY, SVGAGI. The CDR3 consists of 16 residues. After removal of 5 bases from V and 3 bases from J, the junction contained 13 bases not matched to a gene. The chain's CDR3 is CASSRTGQPYLYEQYF. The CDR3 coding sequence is TGTGCCAGCAGTAGAACGGGACAGCCATATCTCTACGAGCAGTACTTC.

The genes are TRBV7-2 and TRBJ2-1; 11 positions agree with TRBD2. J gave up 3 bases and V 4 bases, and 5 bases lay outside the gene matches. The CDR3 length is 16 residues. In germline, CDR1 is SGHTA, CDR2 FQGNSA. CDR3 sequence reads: CASSSIAGGIYNEQFF. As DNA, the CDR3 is TGTGCCAGCAGCTCCATAGCGGGGGGGATCTACAATGAGCAGTTCTTC.

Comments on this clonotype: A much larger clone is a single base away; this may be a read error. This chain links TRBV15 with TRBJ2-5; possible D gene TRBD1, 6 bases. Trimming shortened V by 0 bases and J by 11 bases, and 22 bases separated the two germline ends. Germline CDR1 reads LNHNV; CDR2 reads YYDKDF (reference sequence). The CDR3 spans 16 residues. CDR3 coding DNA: TGTGCCACCAGCAGAGATGGCGATGGACAGTACAATGAGCAGTACTTC. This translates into CATSRDGDGQYNEQYF.

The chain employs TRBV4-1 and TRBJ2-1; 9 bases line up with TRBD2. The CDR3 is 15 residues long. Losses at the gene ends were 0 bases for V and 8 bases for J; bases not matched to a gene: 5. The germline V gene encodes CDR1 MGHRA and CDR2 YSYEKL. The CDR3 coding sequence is TGCGCCAGCAGCCAAGAAGCGGGAGGAATGGATGAGCAGTTCTTC. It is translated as CASSQEAGGMDEQFF.

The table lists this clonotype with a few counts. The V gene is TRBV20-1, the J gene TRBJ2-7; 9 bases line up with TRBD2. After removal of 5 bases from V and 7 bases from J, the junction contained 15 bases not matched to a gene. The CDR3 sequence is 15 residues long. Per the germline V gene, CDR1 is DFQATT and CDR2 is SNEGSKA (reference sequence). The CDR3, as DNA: TGCAGTGCTCGTAGCGGGAGTGATACCTTGGCGGAGCAGTACTTC. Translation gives CSARSGSDTLAEQYF.

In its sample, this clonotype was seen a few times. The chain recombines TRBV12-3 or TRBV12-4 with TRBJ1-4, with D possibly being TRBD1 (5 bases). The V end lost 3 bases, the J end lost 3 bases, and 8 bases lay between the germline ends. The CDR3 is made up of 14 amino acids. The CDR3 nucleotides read TGTGCCAGCAGTTTCCCAGGGTCTAATGAAAAACTGTTTTTT. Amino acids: CASSFPGSNEKLFF.

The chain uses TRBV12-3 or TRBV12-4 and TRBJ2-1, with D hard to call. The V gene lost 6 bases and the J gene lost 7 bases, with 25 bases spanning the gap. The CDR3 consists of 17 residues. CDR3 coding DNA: TGTGCCAGCAGAGCCCCAGCGTCCTGGCTTGCCGGGAATGAGCAGTTCTTC. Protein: CASRAPASWLAGNEQFF.

CDR3 nucleotides: TGTGCCAGCAGTGTACCGGGCGCCGGGGAGCTGTTTTTT. Translated, it gives CASSVPGAGELFF. The V and J genes are TRBV2 and TRBJ2-2; D is undetermined. This CDR3 contains 13 residues. The germline gives CDR1 SNHLY, CDR2 FYNNEI. With 4 bases removed from V and 6 bases from J, the gap between germline ends came to 9 bases.

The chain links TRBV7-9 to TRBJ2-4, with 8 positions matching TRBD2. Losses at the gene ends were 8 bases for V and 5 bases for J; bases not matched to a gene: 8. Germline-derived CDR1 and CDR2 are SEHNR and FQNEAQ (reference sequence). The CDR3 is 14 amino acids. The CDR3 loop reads CASQTGREENIQYF. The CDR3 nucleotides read TGTGCCAGCCAGACCGGGAGGGAGGAAAACATTCAGTACTTC.

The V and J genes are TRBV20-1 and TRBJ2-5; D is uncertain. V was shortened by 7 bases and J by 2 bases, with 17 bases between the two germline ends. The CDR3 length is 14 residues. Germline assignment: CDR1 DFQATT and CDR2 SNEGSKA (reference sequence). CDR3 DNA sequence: TGCAGTGGGGTTGCAGGAACCCTACAAGAGACCCAGTACTTC. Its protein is CSGVAGTLQETQYF.

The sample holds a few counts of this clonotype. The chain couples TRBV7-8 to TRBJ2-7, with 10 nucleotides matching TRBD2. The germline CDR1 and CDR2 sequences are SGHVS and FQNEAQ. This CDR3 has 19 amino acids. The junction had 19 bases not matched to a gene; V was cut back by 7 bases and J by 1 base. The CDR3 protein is CASIEGAGGNLASSYEQYF. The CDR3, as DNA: TGTGCCAGCATCGAAGGAGCGGGAGGGAATCTGGCGTCGTCCTACGAGCAGTACTTC. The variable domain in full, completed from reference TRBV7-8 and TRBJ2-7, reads GAGVSQSPRYKVAKRGQDVALRCDPISGHVSLFWYQQALGQGPEFLTYFQNEAQLDKSGLPSDRFFAERPEGSVSTLKIQRTQQEDSAVYLCASIEGAGGNLASSYEQYFGPGTRLTVT.

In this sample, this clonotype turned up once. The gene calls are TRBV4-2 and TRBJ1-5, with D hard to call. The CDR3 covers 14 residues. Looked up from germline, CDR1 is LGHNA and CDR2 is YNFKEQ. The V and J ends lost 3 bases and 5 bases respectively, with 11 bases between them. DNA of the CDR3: TGTGCCAGCAGCCAGATGTATGCGGATCAGCCCCAGCATTTT. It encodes CASSQMYADQPQHF.

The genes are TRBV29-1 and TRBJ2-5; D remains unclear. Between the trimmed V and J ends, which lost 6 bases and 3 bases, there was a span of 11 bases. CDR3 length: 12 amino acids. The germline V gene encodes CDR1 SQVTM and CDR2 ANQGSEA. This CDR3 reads CSVWAVEETQYF. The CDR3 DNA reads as TGCAGCGTGTGGGCAGTTGAAGAGACCCAGTACTTC.

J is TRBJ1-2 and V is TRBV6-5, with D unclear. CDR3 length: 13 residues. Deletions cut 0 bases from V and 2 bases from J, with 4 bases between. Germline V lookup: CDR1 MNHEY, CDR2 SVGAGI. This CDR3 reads CASSYSGNYGYTF. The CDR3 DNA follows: TGTGCCAGCAGTTACTCGGGGAACTATGGCTACACCTTC.

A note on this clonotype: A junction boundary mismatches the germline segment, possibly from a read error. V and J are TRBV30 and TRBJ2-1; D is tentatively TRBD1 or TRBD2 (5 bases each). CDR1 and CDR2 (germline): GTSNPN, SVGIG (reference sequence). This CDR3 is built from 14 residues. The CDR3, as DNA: TGTGCCTGGACCCCGGGGCGGTCCTACAACGAGCAGTTCTTC. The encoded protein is CAWTPGRSYNEQFF.

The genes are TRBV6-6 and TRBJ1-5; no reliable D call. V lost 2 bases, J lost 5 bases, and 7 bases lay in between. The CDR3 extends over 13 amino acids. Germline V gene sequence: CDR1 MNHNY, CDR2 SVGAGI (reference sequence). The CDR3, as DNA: TGTGCCAGCAGTTACGTCTGGCATCAGCCCCAGCATTTT. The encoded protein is CASSYVWHQPQHF.

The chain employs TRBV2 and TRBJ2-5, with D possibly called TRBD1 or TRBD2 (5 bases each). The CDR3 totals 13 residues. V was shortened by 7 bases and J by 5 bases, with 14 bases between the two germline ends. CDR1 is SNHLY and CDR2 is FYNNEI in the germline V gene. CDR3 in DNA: TGTGCCAGCAATTGGGACGGGGAGGAGACCCAGTACTTC. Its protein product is CASNWDGEETQYF.

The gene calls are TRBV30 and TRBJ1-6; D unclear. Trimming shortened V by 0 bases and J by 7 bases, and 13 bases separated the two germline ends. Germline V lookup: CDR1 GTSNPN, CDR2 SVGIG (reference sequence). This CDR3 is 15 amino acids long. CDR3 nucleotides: TGTGCCTGGAGTGTAAACTCACTTCGCAATTCACCCCTCCACTTT. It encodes CAWSVNSLRNSPLHF.